A selection of T cell receptor beta chains follows, all from one sample in a study of vaccination effects on CD4 cells after COVID-19. Measured with immunoSEQ multiplex PCR; TCRdb has only the in-frame clones, and not every one. Altogether 20,000 to 30,000 clones are present, around 70% being singletons, with the ten largest covering roughly 8%. Which antigens these TCRs recognize remains unknown. Source: CD4+ T cells from PBMCs cultured with SARS-CoV-2 spike peptides, taken after COVID-19 vaccination. The receptors here all came from a human donor who received a COVID-19 vaccine. The CDR3 runs from the conserved cysteine through the conserved F or W. D genes are given only for firm matches. A clone size is listed for some rows: how often the clone was seen (once, few, many), or a class if it is expanded.

j_call d_call clone_size v_call cdr3_aa cdr3_nt
TRBJ2-7 TRBD2 few TRBV11-3 CASSLGLAGPYEQYF TGTGCCAGCAGCCTGGGACTAGCGGGACCCTACGAGCAGTACTTC
TRBJ2-7 - - TRBV25-1 CASRPTGISYEQYF TGTGCCAGCAGGCCTACAGGGATTTCCTACGAGCAGTACTTC
TRBJ1-2 TRBD1 few TRBV4-1 CASSQVGTGPGYTF TGCGCCAGCAGCCAAGTTGGGACAGGGCCTGGCTACACCTTC
TRBJ1-3 - - TRBV30 CAWSVGFASGNTIYF TGTGCCTGGAGTGTAGGGTTCGCCTCTGGAAACACCATATATTTT
TRBJ1-6 - - TRBV12-3/TRBV12-4 CASSLKFIAPLHF TGTGCCAGCAGTTTAAAATTCATCGCACCCCTCCACTTT
TRBJ2-7 - - TRBV24-1 CATSDLLGVWGRPYEQYF TGTGCCACCAGTGATTTGCTCGGGGTGTGGGGTCGACCCTACGAGCAGTACTTC
TRBJ2-1 TRBD2 - TRBV6-2/TRBV6-3 CASSTRGGGTNEQFF TGTGCCAGCAGCACGCGGGGGGGCGGTACCAATGAGCAGTTCTTC
TRBJ1-5 - - TRBV2 CASSDGGLSDQPQHF TGTGCCAGCAGTGACGGCGGGTTAAGCGATCAGCCCCAGCATTTT
TRBJ2-7 - - TRBV7-6 CASSPYYEQYF TGTGCCAGCAGCCCATATTACGAGCAGTACTTC
TRBJ1-5 - - TRBV3-1/TRBV3-2 CASSPSTGRRLHF TGTGCCAGCAGCCCGTCCACGGGACGGAGGTTGCATTTT
TRBJ1-1 - - TRBV27 CASSLRGGNTEAFF TGTGCCAGCAGTTTACGGGGGGGCAACACTGAAGCTTTCTTT
TRBJ2-7 TRBD2 once TRBV25-1 CASSESKSGLEGSYEQYF TGTGCCAGCAGTGAAAGCAAATCTGGACTAGAGGGCTCCTACGAGCAGTACTTC
TRBJ1-4 - - TRBV4-1 CASSQVGTKNEKLFF TGCGCCAGCAGCCAAGTAGGGACGAAGAATGAAAAACTGTTTTTT
TRBJ2-1 TRBD2 once TRBV5-6 CASSHDTTSGFF TGTGCCAGCAGCCATGACACGACTAGCGGTTTCTTC
TRBJ1-2 - once TRBV2 CASSVVEGDYGYTF TGTGCCAGCAGTGTGGTGGAGGGCGACTATGGCTACACCTTC
TRBJ2-5 - - TRBV5-4 CASSLDPARPQETQYF TGTGCCAGCAGCTTGGATCCCGCCAGGCCTCAAGAGACCCAGTACTTC
TRBJ2-5 TRBD2 - TRBV4-1 CASSPRAGGRETQYF TGCGCCAGCAGCCCCCGAGCGGGAGGACGGGAGACCCAGTACTTC
TRBJ1-1 - - TRBV9 CASSAQTADNTEAFF TGTGCCAGCAGCGCCCAGACAGCCGATAACACTGAAGCTTTCTTT
TRBJ1-4 - - TRBV9 CASSVFQGEGNEKLFF TGTGCCAGCAGCGTATTCCAGGGTGAGGGGAATGAAAAACTGTTTTTT
TRBJ1-1 - - TRBV5-1 CASSLGGGLNTEAFF TGCGCCAGCAGCTTGGGTGGGGGCTTGAACACTGAAGCTTTCTTT
TRBJ1-6 - - TRBV6-5 CASSRGRAALHF TGTGCCAGCAGCAGGGGTCGGGCAGCCCTCCACTTT
TRBJ2-7 TRBD2 - TRBV15 CATRTSGSSYEQYF TGTGCCACCCGGACTAGCGGGAGCTCCTACGAGCAGTACTTC